This T cell receptor beta chain was captured by sequencing in a study of blood T cell repertoires in COVID-19 (dated by TCRdb to the early 2020s). Broadly, across the study: The collaborator samples originated in the United States, Italy and Spain and spanned the acute and convalescent phases of COVID-19. The prospective study material was composed of cDNA or gDNA derived from T cells, B-cell-depleted T cells, or PBMCs. Deeply sampled blood TCRbeta repertoires from subjects exposed to, actively infected with, or recovered from COVID-19 were included in the dataset. The samples were drawn from the first 160 participants of the ongoing ImmuneRACE study and from 1,254 subjects provided by 6 global collaborators. A freely available public database, intended as a resource for researchers studying the immune response to SARS-CoV-2, is where the repertoires were released. Where available, HLA class I and class II types were obtained from metadata supplied by the sample provider rather than from assay-based typing. The sample metadata nearly always contained a de-identified subject ID, COVID-19 status, age in years and sex. Study-wide conclusions, independent of this receptor: How much clinical and demographic metadata was included differed by source and by participant, and the metadata was provided uncurated.

Each collaborating institution followed its own protocols to collect whole blood in K2EDTA tubes. For TCRbeta analysis, collaborators shipped samples as frozen whole blood, isolated PBMCs, or DNA extracted from either of those sample types. Reading the germline V gene gives CDR1 SGHTA and CDR2 FQGNSA. The CDR3, from cysteine to phenylalanine, totals 17 residues. CDR3 DNA only is kept here, 51 bases in frame from base 1. Relative to germline, V is 1 base shorter and J is 2 bases shorter, with 16 bases between their ends. The immunoSEQ Assay, a bias-controlled multiplex PCR, was used to amplify TCRbeta CDR3 regions from genomic DNA. The original methods were these. Nucleated cell counts per sample were estimated from amplification of reference gene primers within the assay. To quantify the absolute abundance of each unique TCRbeta CDR3 rearrangement, sequence reads were collapsed and filtered. For each sample, productive Simpson clonality was calculated as the square root of Simpson's diversity index across productive rearrangements. TCRdb stores this immuneACCESS table with in-frame sequences only. Part of the clones is absent; in the studies checked, under half of the shortfall reflects unresolved V genes, and no reason is known for the rest. The DNA was the basis for D and trimming; V, J and clone size are from that table. The sample table records approximately 250,000 clones; roughly 86% of these occur just once. About 8.6% of the sample belongs to the ten largest clones.

As regards this clone: The specificity of this receptor is unknown. Base qualities are not provided; no much larger clone lies one nucleotide away.

Sequences were obtained from peripheral blood. The chain joins TRBV7-2 to TRBJ2-3, and perhaps TRBD1 as D gene, on 5 matching bases. This sequence originates from a man in his forties or fifties with active or convalescent COVID-19. The CDR3 protein: CASSLEIGASFTDTQYF. The DNA reads as follows: TGTGCCAGCAGCTTAGAAATAGGGGCATCTTTCACAGATACGCAGTATTTT.